The T cell receptor beta chain under discussion was sequenced for a study of blood T cells in healthy people across ages. General study results and limits: The study found more naive CD4+ cells and higher diversity in long-lived than aged donors.

In regard to this clonotype: Its antigen remains unidentified.

The germline gives CDR1 SEHNR, CDR2 FQNEAQ (reference sequence). This CDR3 is 17 amino acids long. The junction had 8 bases not matched to a gene; V was cut back by 2 bases and J by 1 base. It was with a sample-barcoded 5' primer and a J-beta primer mix that a second PCR of about 6 to 12 cycles was run. A template-switch adaptor with 12 random nucleotides tagged each cDNA molecule. TCRdb itself ran the 5' RACE reads through MiXCR, one entry per CDR3 protein. Among around 990,000 distinct CDR3 sequences listed, roughly a quarter were seen once. A further study also used this sample, focusing on T cells of mothers and their children. That work states: Researchers put all of the extracted RNA into cDNA synthesis, using roughly 1.5 ug per 15 ul.

Sequenced material: blood. The sequence was obtained from a girl aged 2-10 years in good health. This chain links TRBV7-9 with TRBJ2-3, with 8 bases lining up with TRBD2. The CDR3: CASSLPRAGEGTDTQYF. CDR3 DNA sequence: TGTGCCAGCAGCTTACCTAGAGCGGGAGAGGGCACAGATACGCAGTATTTT.